This T cell receptor beta chain was observed in a study of blood T cells in healthy people across ages. Together with a sample-barcoded 5' primer, a J-beta primer mix was included in a second PCR lasting 7 to 11 cycles. MiXCR, applied by TCRdb to the 5' RACE reads, yields one record per CDR3 protein. The sample holds about 1.7 million distinct CDR3 sequences, 28% seen once. CDR3 length: 14 amino acids. V lost 6 bases and J 3 bases, leaving 18 bases between the germline ends. CDR1 is DFQATT and CDR2 is SNEGSKA in the germline V gene (reference sequence). Study conclusions and caveats: Leaving the PBMCs unsorted stopped any conclusive comparison of naive versus antigen-experienced cells.

About this clonotype itself: The antigen remains unidentified.

Sequencing was carried out using blood. The receptor's source is a woman aged 30 to 39 in good health. The rearrangement links TRBV20-1 to TRBJ2-7, with D perhaps TRBD1 (6 bases). The CDR3, as DNA: TGCAGTGCCAATTTCCCAGGGGACGGCTACGAGCAGTACTTC. This gives the protein CSANFPGDGYEQYF.